This T cell receptor (beta chain) was sequenced for a study of long-term antiretroviral therapy in people with HIV. Study-level points and caveats: Diversity went up after ART and still fell short of transplant donor controls.

Every specimen provided about 0.9-11 million cryopreserved PBMC before DNA extraction took place. Of note for this clone: Its antigen is currently unknown.

Version v3.0 of the immunoSEQ assay ran at survey level. About 35,000-55,000 T-cell genomes per sample were the sequencing target. Here immunoSEQ multiplex PCR was the method, and the copy in TCRdb shows in-frame clones only, minus some. Of about 22,000 clones listed, roughly 85% are singletons. The material was unsorted PBMCs, obtained at the start of antiretroviral therapy. This receptor was obtained from a middle-aged man with HIV.

This chain's CDR3 is CASSFVGSPEKLFF. Here the CDR3 DNA reads TGTGCCAGCAGTTTTGTGGGGTCGCCTGAAAAACTGTTTTTT. V is TRBV27 and J is TRBJ1-4; no firm D call. Trimming removed 3 bases at V and 7 bases at J, with 12 bases between. Germline V gene data show CDR1 as MNHEY and CDR2 as SMNVEV (reference sequence). The CDR3 covers 14 residues. The whole variable domain, remainder taken from reference TRBV27 and TRBJ1-4, is EAQVTQNPRYLITVTGKKLTVTCSQNMNHEYMSWYRQDPGLGLRQIYYSMNVEVTDKGDVPEGYKVSRKEKRNFPLILESPSPNQTSLYFCASSFVGSPEKLFFGSGTQLSVL.